This T cell receptor beta chain derives from a study of control samples from healthy donors and cancer patients. The table came from immunoSEQ multiplex PCR; TCRdb's copy has only in-frame clones and leaves some out. The table records about 120,000 clones, roughly 91% of them present only once. The clonotype comes from a woman aged 65 to 85 in good health. The sequencing sample was made of blood.

CDR3 in DNA: TGTGCCAGCAGCCCCAAATCTGGGGCCAACGTCCTGACTTTC. Encoded protein: CASSPKSGANVLTF. This chain links TRBV7-9 with TRBJ2-6; no clear D. CDR3 length equals 14 residues. Trimming pared 5 bases from V and 1 base from J, leaving 6 bases between. Germline V lookup: CDR1 SEHNR, CDR2 FQNEAQ (reference sequence).